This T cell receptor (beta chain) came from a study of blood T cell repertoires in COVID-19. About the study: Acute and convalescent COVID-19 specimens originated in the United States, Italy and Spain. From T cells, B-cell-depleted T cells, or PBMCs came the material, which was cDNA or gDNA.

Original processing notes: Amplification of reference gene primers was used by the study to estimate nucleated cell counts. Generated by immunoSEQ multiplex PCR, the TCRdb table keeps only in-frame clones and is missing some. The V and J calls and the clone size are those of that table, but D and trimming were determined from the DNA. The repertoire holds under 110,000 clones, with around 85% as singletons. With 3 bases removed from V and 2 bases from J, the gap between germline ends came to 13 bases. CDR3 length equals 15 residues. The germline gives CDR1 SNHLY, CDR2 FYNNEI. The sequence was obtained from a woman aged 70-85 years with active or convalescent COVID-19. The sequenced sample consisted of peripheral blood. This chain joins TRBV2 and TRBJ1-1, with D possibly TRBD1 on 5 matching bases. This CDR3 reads CASSDQGGANTEAFF. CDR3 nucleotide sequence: TGTGCCAGCAGTGATCAGGGAGGGGCCAACACTGAAGCTTTCTTT.